The 8 T cell receptor beta chains below all came from one sample that was sequenced in a study of vaccination effects on CD4 cells after COVID-19. CD4+ T cell isolation took place after approximately 11 days of culture. Their antigen targets remain unknown. The data were produced by immunoSEQ multiplex PCR, yet TCRdb's version contains in-frame clones alone and is incomplete. The table shows about 38,000 clones, with 82% occurring only once. The specimen comprised CD4+ T cells from PBMCs cultured without peptide, sampled before COVID-19 vaccination. The receptors here all came from a human donor who received a COVID-19 vaccine.

V gene TRBV3-1 (or the pseudogene TRBV3-2) combines with J gene TRBJ2-3, with 9 bases matching TRBD2. V dropped 1 base and J dropped 5; count of bases not matched to a gene: 10. Germline CDR1 and CDR2: LGHDT and YNNKEL (reference sequence). The CDR3 extends over 17 amino acids. The CDR3 here is CASSQGVAGAGGDTQYF. In nucleotides, the CDR3 is TGTGCCAGCAGCCAAGGCGTAGCGGGGGCCGGGGGAGATACGCAGTATTTT.

The genes are TRBV18 and TRBJ2-3, with 7 bases lining up with TRBD1. This CDR3 comprises 14 residues. J was trimmed by 2 bases and V by 3 bases; bases with no gene match: 2. CDR1 and CDR2 (germline): KGHSH, LQKENI. The CDR3 region has the DNA TGTGCCAGCTCACCCGGGACAGACACAGATACGCAGTATTTT. Protein sequence: CASSPGTDTDTQYF.

This chain uses TRBV19 with TRBJ2-1; possibly TRBD1 or TRBD2 for D (5 bases each). Germline V gives CDR1 LNHDA, CDR2 SQIVND (reference sequence). V was shortened by 4 bases and J by 7 bases, with 14 bases between the two germline ends. CDR3 length: 14 amino acids. CDR3 nucleotide sequence: TGTGCCAGTAGTAAGTCTTGGGGGACGAATGAGCAGTTCTTC. Translated: CASSKSWGTNEQFF.

The chain is built from TRBV10-3 and TRBJ1-2; the D is unclear. The CDR3 is 17 residues long. The germline V gene has CDR1 ENHRY and CDR2 SYGVKD. The V gene lost 8 bases and the J gene lost 2 bases, with 24 bases spanning the gap. As DNA, the CDR3 is TGTGCCATCGGAGGGAACTGGCTGTCGTTGAAGAACTATGGCTACACCTTC. This gives the protein CAIGGNWLSLKNYGYTF.

V usage is TRBV19 and J usage is TRBJ1-2, with 7 bases lining up with TRBD1. CDR1 is LNHDA, CDR2 SQIVND, per germline (reference sequence). The CDR3 totals 16 residues. With V trimmed by 1 base and J by 4 bases, 9 bases remained unmatched. As DNA, the CDR3 is TGTGCCAGTAGTATAGGTAAAGGACCAGGGGGCTATGGCTACACCTTC. Its protein product is CASSIGKGPGGYGYTF. Looking up the rest from reference TRBV19 and TRBJ1-2 gives the full variable domain: DGGITQSPKYLFRKEGQNVTLSCEQNLNHDAMYWYRQDPGQGLRLIYYSQIVNDFQKGDIAEGYSVSREKKESFPLTVTSAQKNPTAFYLCASSIGKGPGGYGYTFGSGTRLTVV.

V gene TRBV7-2 combines with J gene TRBJ2-1, with 8 bases aligning to TRBD2. Germline V CDR1 and CDR2: SGHTA, FQGNSA. The CDR3 length is 15 residues. J lost 2 bases, V lost 2 bases, and 2 bases had no gene match. The CDR3, as DNA: TGTGCCAGCAGCTTAACTAGCGGCCCCTACAATGAGCAGTTCTTC. Its protein product is CASSLTSGPYNEQFF.

This rearrangement joins TRBV4-1 to TRBJ2-3; perhaps D is TRBD1 or TRBD2 (5 bases each). The V gene's germline CDR1 is MGHRA and CDR2 YSYEKL. The CDR3 runs to 17 residues. The ends were cut back, 6 bases at V and 2 bases at J, with 21 bases in the middle. The CDR3 loop is CASRFEAGTTNTDTQYF. The CDR3 DNA sequence: TGCGCCAGCAGATTCGAAGCCGGGACCACCAACACAGATACGCAGTATTTT.

This chain links TRBV9 with TRBJ2-2; TRBD2 matches at 9 bases. J lost 5 bases, V lost 1 base, and 6 bases had no gene match. This CDR3 is 16 amino acids long. CDR1 is SGDLS, CDR2 YYNGEE, per germline. The CDR3 sequence: CASSVSSLAGTGELFF. The DNA for the CDR3 is TGTGCCAGCAGCGTAAGTTCCCTAGCGGGAACCGGGGAGCTGTTTTTT.